The 20 T cell receptor beta chains below all came from one sample that was sequenced in a study of T cells in Graves' hyperthyroidism and ophthalmopathy. RNA transcripts served as the template for amplifying TCR beta CDR3 regions. Carried out on the TCR CDR3, a first-round RT-PCR used the HTBI primer set. TCRdb called the multiplex PCR reads again in MiXCR, with one record for every CDR3 protein. Of hundreds of thousands of distinct CDR3 sequences in the sample, around 15% were seen once. Sequencing was carried out using blood. The receptors here all came from a woman aged 50 to 65 with Graves' ophthalmopathy.

This clonotype was seen a few times. The genes are TRBV15 and TRBJ2-1, with 12 bases fitting TRBD2. With V trimmed by 0 bases and J by 0 bases, 3 bases remained unmatched. This CDR3 has 18 amino acids. Germline V gene lookup returns CDR1 LNHNV and CDR2 YYDKDF (reference sequence). The CDR3 protein is CATSRDLTSGSSYNEQFF. CDR3 in DNA: TGTGCCACCAGCAGAGATCTGACTAGCGGGAGCTCCTACAATGAGCAGTTCTTC.

This clonotype has at least ten counts. The chain combines TRBV6-2 or TRBV6-3 with TRBJ1-2; 7 positions agree with TRBD1. After removal of 5 bases from V and 3 bases from J, the junction contained 15 bases not matched to a gene. Germline CDR1 reads MNHEY; CDR2 reads SVGEGT. This CDR3 spans 17 amino acids. CDR3 nucleotide sequence: TGTGCCAGCAGTATTTTACAGGGGCTTGCGACGGACTATGGCTACACCTTC. This codes for CASSILQGLATDYGYTF.

The chain joins TRBV3-1 to TRBJ2-2, with D uncertain. From germline, CDR1 is LGHDT and CDR2 YNNKEL (reference sequence). V shed 0 bases and J shed 0 bases, with 8 bases lying between them. CDR3 length: 16 residues. CDR3 region: CASSQDRPPNTGELFF. CDR3 bases: TGTGCCAGCAGCCAAGATCGGCCCCCGAACACCGGGGAGCTGTTTTTT.

The chain carries TRBV5-1 and TRBJ1-3; no reliable D call. The V gene's germline CDR1 is SGHRS and CDR2 YFSETQ. CDR3 length: 14 amino acids. Trimming left V 4 bases short and J 2 bases short, with 10 bases between. The CDR3 sequence: CASSPQEAGNTIYF. DNA of the CDR3: TGCGCCAGCAGCCCTCAGGAGGCTGGAAACACCATATATTTT. Looking up the rest from reference TRBV5-1 and TRBJ1-3 gives the full variable domain: KAGVTQTPRYLIKTRGQQVTLSCSPISGHRSVSWYQQTPGQGLQFLFEYFSETQRNKGNFPGRFSGRQFSNSRSEMNVSTLELGDSALYLCASSPQEAGNTIYFGEGSWLTVV.

This chain links TRBV7-3 with TRBJ2-1; a weak D match, TRBD1 (6 bases). The V gene's germline CDR1 is SGHTA and CDR2 FQGTGA. The length of the CDR3 is 15 residues. V shed 2 bases and J shed 3 bases, with 11 bases lying between them. In DNA, the CDR3 is TGTGCCAGCAGCTTACAACAGGGAATCTACAATGAGCAGTTCTTC. Translated: CASSLQQGIYNEQFF. The complete variable domain, with remaining parts taken from reference TRBV7-3 and TRBJ2-1, reads GAGVSQTPSNKVTEKGKYVELRCDPISGHTALYWYRQSLGQGPEFLIYFQGTGAADDSGLPNDRFFAVRPEGSVSTLKIQRTERGDSAVYLCASSLQQGIYNEQFFGPGTRLTVL.

In its sample, this clonotype was seen many times. Written as DNA, the CDR3 is TGTGCCAGCAGCTTGGAGCGAAGGTACTACGAGCAGTACTTC. Translated: CASSLERRYYEQYF. V usage is TRBV5-5 and J usage is TRBJ2-7, with D unresolved. The germline CDR1 and CDR2 sequences are SGHKS and YYEKEE (reference sequence). This CDR3 has 14 residues. V shed 0 bases and J shed 3 bases, with 10 bases lying between them.

The gene calls are TRBV19 and TRBJ2-1; the match to TRBD1 covers 8 bases. Germline V gene lookup returns CDR1 LNHDA and CDR2 SQIVND (reference sequence). V lost 3 bases to trimming and J lost 2 bases; unmatched junction nucleotides: 3. This CDR3 contains 15 residues. The CDR3 spells CASSMDRDTYNEQFF. CDR3 in DNA: TGTGCCAGTAGTATGGACAGGGATACCTACAATGAGCAGTTCTTC.

This clonotype was found a few times. V is TRBV9 and J is TRBJ2-1; 7 bases align to TRBD2. Unmatched junction bases numbered 7, after V lost 6 bases and J lost 4 bases. Germline V CDR1 and CDR2: SGDLS, YYNGEE. This CDR3 is built from 14 residues. The CDR3 loop is CASTGREPYNEQFF. The CDR3 nucleotides read TGTGCCAGCACGGGGCGGGAGCCATACAATGAGCAGTTCTTC.

This clonotype was recorded many times. The V and J genes are TRBV19 and TRBJ1-1; TRBD1 is a possible D gene (6 bases). V was clipped by 7 bases and J by 1 base, with 16 bases between them. The CDR3 spans 15 residues. The V gene's germline CDR1 is LNHDA and CDR2 SQIVND (reference sequence). In nucleotides, the CDR3 is TGTGCCAGTAAGGACCAGGGGAGGGGGAACACTGAAGCTTTCTTT. Protein sequence: CASKDQGRGNTEAFF.

Many counts were recorded for this clonotype. Germline and junction disagree at one end, which may indicate a read error. The rearrangement joins TRBV7-2 to TRBJ2-7, with D unclear. This CDR3 is 14 amino acids long. From germline, CDR1 is SGHTA and CDR2 FQGNSA. The CDR3 spells CASSVAPRAYEQYF. The CDR3 region has the DNA TGTGCCAGCAGCGTAGCACCAAGGGCCTACGAGCAGTACTTC.

This clonotype was observed at least ten times. The rearrangement joins TRBV11-1 to TRBJ2-1; no clear D gene. Per germline, CDR1 SGHAT and CDR2 FQDESV (reference sequence). The CDR3 sequence is 15 residues long. Trimming removed 2 bases at V and 3 bases at J, with 11 bases between. The CDR3 reads CASSLKGADYNEQFF. Here the CDR3 DNA reads TGTGCCAGCAGCTTAAAGGGTGCTGACTACAATGAGCAGTTCTTC.

This clonotype was seen many times. CDR3 region: CASSLTGVGTTQETQYF. CDR3 bases: TGTGCCAGCAGCTTAACAGGGGTCGGGACAACACAAGAGACCCAGTACTTC. The V gene is TRBV7-3, the J gene TRBJ2-5; possibly TRBD1 for D (6 bases). This CDR3 region has 17 residues. Germline values: CDR1 SGHTA, CDR2 FQGTGA. The germline V and J ends were trimmed by 0 bases and 2 bases, with 16 bases remaining between them.

This clonotype was seen at least ten times. The gene calls are TRBV28 and TRBJ1-5; D is unclear. The V end was cut by 5 bases, the J end by 9 bases, with 11 bases between. CDR1 and CDR2 from the germline V gene are MDHEN and SYDVKM. The CDR3 is 12 amino acids. The CDR3 nucleotides are TGTGCCAGCAGTCCACTCCAACCGCCCCAGCATTTT. Translation gives CASSPLQPPQHF.

At least ten counts were recorded for this clonotype. The chain uses TRBV27 and TRBJ2-1; D is possibly TRBD2 (5 bases). CDR3 length: 15 amino acids. Germline V gene lookup returns CDR1 MNHEY and CDR2 SMNVEV (reference sequence). Trimming removed 2 bases from V and 4 bases from J, with 12 bases in between. The CDR3 sequence: CASSLLRVGYNEQFF. Here the CDR3 DNA reads TGTGCCAGCAGTTTACTGAGGGTTGGATACAATGAGCAGTTCTTC.

The rearrangement joins TRBV15 to TRBJ1-1, with a tentative D call TRBD1 (6 bases). Trimming cost V 9 bases and J 3 bases, with 8 bases left between them. The CDR3 spans 11 residues. Per the germline V gene, CDR1 is LNHNV and CDR2 is YYDKDF (reference sequence). CDR3 in DNA: TGTGCCACGGGGGCGGACACTGAAGCTTTCTTT. As protein: CATGADTEAFF.

In its sample, this clonotype was seen many times. The chain has TRBV7-2 and TRBJ1-1; D unresolved. The CDR3 totals 13 residues. CDR1 is SGHTA, CDR2 FQGNSA, per germline. Trimming shortened V by 1 base and J by 6 bases, and 9 bases separated the two germline ends. CDR3 in DNA: TGTGCCAGCAGCTTAGAGTATTCGGCTGAAGCTTTCTTT. It translates to CASSLEYSAEAFF.

This clonotype was detected only a few times. The V gene is TRBV25-1, the J gene TRBJ1-1; D uncertain. The ends were cut back, 1 base at V and 1 base at J, with 10 bases in the middle. Per germline, CDR1 MGHDK and CDR2 SYGVNS. The CDR3 is 15 residues long. The CDR3 sequence is CASSESARQNTEAFF. In DNA form, the CDR3 reads TGTGCCAGCAGTGAATCGGCCAGACAGAACACTGAAGCTTTCTTT. Together with reference TRBV25-1 and TRBJ1-1, the CDR3 gives the full variable domain: EADIYQTPRYLVIGTGKKITLECSQTMGHDKMYWYQQDPGMELHLIHYSYGVNSTEKGDLSSESTVSRIRTEHFPLTLESARPSHTSQYLCASSESARQNTEAFFGQGTRLTVV.

The sample holds many counts of this clonotype. The rearrangement uses TRBV28 and TRBJ2-5; 7 nucleotides agree with TRBD1. The germline V gene has CDR1 MDHEN and CDR2 SYDVKM. V was clipped by 5 bases and J by 3 bases; unmatched bases: 6. CDR3 length: 14 amino acids. The CDR3 here is CASSQDRRKETQYF. The CDR3 DNA reads TGTGCCAGCAGTCAGGACAGGAGAAAAGAGACCCAGTACTTC.

This clonotype was detected many times. This sequence joins TRBV28 and TRBJ2-1, with TRBD2 matching 9 bases. V trimming: 4 bases; J trimming: 4 bases; junction bases outside the gene matches: 8. Germline V CDR1 and CDR2: MDHEN, SYDVKM. CDR3 size: 16 residues. CDR3 sequence (DNA): TGTGCCAGCAGTTCATCCGGGACTAGCTCATACAATGAGCAGTTCTTC. This translates into CASSSSGTSSYNEQFF.

The chain uses TRBV4-1 and TRBJ2-5; D call uncertain. CDR3 length: 13 amino acids. Germline CDR1 MGHRA, CDR2 YSYEKL. V lost 2 bases and J 4 bases, leaving 8 bases between the germline ends. The CDR3 DNA follows: TGCGCCAGCAGCCAAAGCCGTCGAGAGACCCAGTACTTC. It is translated as CASSQSRRETQYF.